This TCR beta chain was documented in a study of T cell changes during pregnancy in multiple sclerosis. TCRdb's table, derived via immunoSEQ multiplex PCR, lists solely in-frame clones and lacks some. The table has fewer than 80,000 clones, 91% seen once. The germline V gene encodes CDR1 SGHTA and CDR2 FQGNSA. V lost 1 base and J lost 7, with 11 bases in between. The CDR3 spans 13 residues. Sequences were derived from CD4+ T cells from peripheral blood mononuclear cells, sampled in the third trimester of pregnancy. This clonotype was sampled from a female donor in good health, enrolled as a control in a pregnancy study. This chain connects TRBV7-2 to TRBJ2-7, with D possibly being TRBD2 (5 bases). The CDR3 DNA reads TGTGCCAGCAGCTTAGGGACTTCTTGGGAGCAGTACTTC. Protein sequence: CASSLGTSWEQYF. Supplemented by reference TRBV7-2 and TRBJ2-7, the full variable domain reads GAGVSQSPSNKVTEKGKDVELRCDPISGHTALYWYRQSLGQGLEFLIYFQGNSAPDKSGLPSDRFSAERTGGSVSTLTIQRTQQEDSAVYLCASSLGTSWEQYFGPGTRLTVT.